These T cell receptor beta chains were read from a single sample in a study of Ad26.COV2.S vaccination and SARS-CoV-2 variants. The data were produced by immunoSEQ multiplex PCR, yet TCRdb's version contains in-frame clones alone and is incomplete. The sample comprises roughly 680,000 clones, roughly 90% of which are singletons, and over 1.3% rests with the top ten. This sample comprised peripheral blood, obtained in a trial of Ad26.COV2.S vaccine versus placebo. Source of these receptors: a person aged 18 to 65 who received the Ad26.COV2.S COVID-19 vaccine or a placebo. The CDR3 runs from the conserved cysteine through the conserved F or W. A D gene is named only where the DNA matches it firmly. Expanded clones get a size class; other rows say once, few or many, or leave the size out.

clone_size	v_call	d_call	j_call	cdr3_length	cdr3_aa	cdr3_nt
-	TRBV15	-	TRBJ2-7	13	CATSLSGVYEQYF	TGTGCCACCAGCCTTTCAGGGGTCTACGAGCAGTACTTC
-	TRBV5-5	-	TRBJ2-2	15	CASSFTGADTGELFF	TGTGCCAGCAGCTTTACGGGGGCCGACACCGGGGAGCTGTTTTTT
-	TRBV15	-	TRBJ2-7	15	CATSRDPGGPNEQYF	TGTGCCACCAGCAGAGATCCCGGGGGCCCCAACGAGCAGTACTTC
few	TRBV11-3	TRBD1	TRBJ2-7	14	CASSLRRGQDEQYF	TGTGCCAGCAGCTTACGCAGGGGGCAAGACGAGCAGTACTTC
-	TRBV6-2/TRBV6-3	-	TRBJ1-5	18	CASSYGTSSRSRGQPQHF	TGTGCCAGCAGTTACGGAACCAGTTCACGGTCTCGCGGTCAGCCCCAGCATTTT
-	TRBV12-3/TRBV12-4	-	TRBJ2-1	13	CASRETTYNEQFF	TGTGCCAGCAGGGAAACAACCTACAATGAGCAGTTCTTC
-	TRBV10-3	-	TRBJ2-2	15	CAIYGWRDNTGELFF	TGTGCCATATATGGGTGGAGGGATAACACCGGGGAGCTGTTTTTT
once	TRBV15	-	TRBJ1-1	15	CATSRDDRWNTEAFF	TGTGCCACCAGCAGAGATGATAGGTGGAACACTGAAGCTTTCTTT
-	TRBV19	-	TRBJ2-7	14	CASSDFLSSYEQYF	TGTGCCAGTAGTGACTTTCTGAGCTCCTACGAGCAGTACTTC
-	TRBV7-3	-	TRBJ2-1	15	CASSSDVASYNEQFF	TGTGCCAGCAGCTCCGACGTTGCCTCCTACAATGAGCAGTTCTTC
-	TRBV18	-	TRBJ1-2	13	CASSSASNVFRAF	TGTGCCAGCTCATCAGCCTCAAATGTCTTTAGAGCCTTC
-	TRBV27	TRBD2	TRBJ2-3	16	CASSWETSGATDTQYF	TGTGCCAGCAGTTGGGAGACTAGCGGGGCCACAGATACGCAGTATTTT
-	TRBV12-3/TRBV12-4	-	TRBJ1-6	13	CASSYPDNSPLHF	TGTGCCAGCAGTTATCCGGATAATTCACCCCTCCACTTT
few	TRBV2	-	TRBJ2-5	13	CASSRALQETQYF	TGTGCCAGCAGCCGGGCCCTGCAAGAGACCCAGTACTTC
-	TRBV20-1	TRBD2	TRBJ2-7	11	CSAGVPYEQYF	TGCAGCGCGGGGGTTCCCTACGAGCAGTACTTC
-	TRBV7-2	-	TRBJ2-5	13	CASSLAEVVAQYF	TGTGCCAGCAGCTTAGCGGAGGTCGTCGCCCAGTACTTC
-	TRBV19	-	TRBJ1-3	14	CASSISISGNTIYF	TGTGCCAGTAGTATAAGCATCTCTGGAAACACCATATATTTT
few	TRBV5-6	-	TRBJ2-7	13	CASSFSPPYEQYF	TGTGCCAGCAGCTTCTCGCCCCCTTACGAGCAGTACTTC
-	TRBV9	-	TRBJ2-7	14	CASSVGLATYEQYF	TGTGCCAGCAGCGTAGGGCTAGCCACCTACGAGCAGTACTTC
few	TRBV20-1	-	TRBJ1-5	12	CSASNVGQPQHF	TGCAGTGCTAGTAACGTCGGCCAGCCCCAGCATTTT
-	TRBV5-6	-	TRBJ2-3	13	CASLGQGYDTQYF	TGTGCCAGTTTGGGTCAGGGATACGATACGCAGTATTTT
-	TRBV7-2	-	TRBJ2-1	16	CASTYLGEVLYNEQFF	TGTGCCAGCACCTACCTAGGAGAAGTTCTATACAATGAGCAGTTCTTC
once	TRBV7-2	-	TRBJ1-1	14	CASSPQGRRTEAFF	TGTGCCAGCAGCCCACAGGGAAGGAGGACTGAAGCTTTCTTT
-	TRBV19	TRBD1	TRBJ2-2	14	CASKGQGDYGELFF	TGTGCCAGTAAGGGACAGGGGGATTACGGGGAGCTGTTTTTT
once	TRBV3-1/TRBV3-2	TRBD2	TRBJ2-7	17	CASSFGLAGGPSYEQYF	TGTGCCAGCAGTTTCGGACTAGCGGGGGGGCCTTCCTACGAGCAGTACTTC
-	TRBV18	TRBD1	TRBJ2-2	16	CASSPPNDRGTGELFF	TGTGCCAGCTCACCACCCAATGACAGGGGTACCGGGGAGCTGTTTTTT
-	TRBV5-4	TRBD2	TRBJ2-2	16	CASSPGLAGSTGELFF	TGTGCCAGCAGCCCAGGACTAGCGGGAAGCACCGGGGAGCTGTTTTTT
-	TRBV5-4	-	TRBJ2-5	16	CASSGPVQGRKETQYF	TGTGCCAGCAGCGGGCCTGTGCAGGGAAGGAAAGAGACCCAGTACTTC
-	TRBV27	TRBD2	TRBJ2-7	16	CASSRGGAGAAYEQYF	TGTGCCAGCTCACGCGGGGGGGCGGGGGCCGCCTACGAGCAGTACTTC
-	TRBV7-9	-	TRBJ2-3	15	CASSLASAPTDTQYF	TGTGCCAGCAGCTTAGCTAGCGCTCCCACAGATACGCAGTATTTT
-	TRBV27	-	TRBJ2-5	13	CASSSRTTETQYF	TGTGCCAGCAGTTCGCGGACGACGGAGACCCAGTACTTC
-	TRBV5-6	TRBD1	TRBJ2-1	14	CASSHGDRDNEQFF	TGTGCCAGCAGCCATGGAGACAGGGACAATGAGCAGTTCTTC
-	TRBV19	-	TRBJ1-4	16	CASSRGQRTTNEKLFF	TGTGCCAGTAGCAGAGGACAGCGAACAACTAATGAAAAACTGTTTTTT
once	TRBV10-3	TRBD2	TRBJ2-7	14	CAISDLAGNYEQYF	TGTGCCATCAGTGATCTAGCGGGGAACTACGAGCAGTACTTC
-	TRBV18	-	TRBJ2-1	15	CASSPFVQGDNEQFF	TGTGCCAGCTCACCCTTCGTCCAGGGTGACAATGAGCAGTTCTTC
-	TRBV15	-	TRBJ2-7	16	CATSRVGTRGRDEQYF	TGTGCCACCAGCAGGGTCGGGACTCGAGGTAGAGACGAGCAGTACTTC
-	TRBV29-1	-	TRBJ1-4	14	CSVEGGARGKKLFF	TGCAGCGTTGAAGGGGGGGCGCGAGGAAAAAAACTGTTTTTT
-	TRBV5-4	-	TRBJ2-5	14	CASSLVQGQETQYF	TGTGCCAGCAGCTTGGTCCAGGGACAAGAGACCCAGTACTTC
-	TRBV19	TRBD1	TRBJ1-2	16	CASTPGQGGTNYGYTF	TGTGCCAGTACTCCAGGACAGGGTGGGACTAACTATGGCTACACCTTC
-	TRBV6-6	TRBD2	TRBJ2-3	14	CASSYTGGADTQYF	TGTGCCAGCAGTTATACCGGGGGGGCAGATACGCAGTATTTT
once	TRBV6-1	-	TRBJ1-5	17	CASSEHSGRNSNQPQHF	TGTGCCAGCAGTGAACACTCGGGACGGAATAGCAATCAGCCCCAGCATTTT
-	TRBV5-4	-	TRBJ2-5	14	CASSLISAQETQYF	TGTGCCAGCAGCTTGATATCAGCACAAGAGACCCAGTACTTC
-	TRBV6-5	-	TRBJ2-6	16	CASSYSQGSGANVLTF	TGTGCCAGCAGTTACTCTCAGGGCTCTGGGGCCAACGTCCTGACTTTC
-	TRBV5-1	TRBD1	TRBJ1-4	16	CASSLGGTGAEEKLFF	TGCGCCAGCAGCTTGGGTGGGACAGGGGCCGAGGAAAAACTGTTTTTT
-	TRBV4-3	-	TRBJ1-2	16	CASSQDLAGAEYGYTF	TGCGCCAGCAGCCAAGATCTAGCGGGGGCGGAATATGGCTACACCTTC
once	TRBV6-6	-	TRBJ2-5	15	CASSYFTRSGETQYF	TGTGCCAGCAGTTACTTCACACGGTCGGGGGAGACCCAGTACTTC
-	TRBV11-2	TRBD2	TRBJ2-1	15	CASSYAGTSVDEQFF	TGTGCCAGCAGCTACGCCGGGACTAGCGTCGATGAGCAGTTCTTC
few	TRBV5-4	-	TRBJ1-2	14	CASSPRTEYYGYTF	TGTGCCAGCAGCCCGCGGACGGAATACTATGGCTACACCTTC
-	TRBV2	-	TRBJ1-3	12	CASSVIGNTIYF	TGTGCCAGCAGTGTTATTGGAAACACCATATATTTT
once	TRBV18	TRBD2	TRBJ2-5	14	CASSPGLAGETQYF	TGTGCCAGCTCACCGGGACTAGCCGGGGAGACCCAGTACTTC
-	TRBV19	TRBD1	TRBJ1-2	14	CASSTGQGLYGYTF	TGTGCCAGTAGTACTGGACAGGGACTATATGGCTACACCTTC
-	TRBV27	-	TRBJ2-2	12	CASRQGTGELFF	TGTGCCAGCAGACAGGGAACCGGGGAGCTGTTTTTT
-	TRBV7-9	TRBD2	TRBJ2-1	14	CASNKAGENNEQFF	TGTGCCAGCAACAAAGCGGGAGAGAACAATGAGCAGTTCTTC